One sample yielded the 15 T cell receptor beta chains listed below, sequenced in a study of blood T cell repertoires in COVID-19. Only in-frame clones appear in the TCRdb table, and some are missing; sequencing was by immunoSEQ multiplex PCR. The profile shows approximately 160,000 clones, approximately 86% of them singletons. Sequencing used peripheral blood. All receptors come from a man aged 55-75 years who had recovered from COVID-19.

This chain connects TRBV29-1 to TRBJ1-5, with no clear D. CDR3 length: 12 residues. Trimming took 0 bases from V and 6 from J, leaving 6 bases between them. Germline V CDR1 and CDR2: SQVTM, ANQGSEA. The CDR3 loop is CSVEEAGQPQHF. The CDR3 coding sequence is TGCAGCGTTGAAGAAGCCGGTCAGCCCCAGCATTTT.

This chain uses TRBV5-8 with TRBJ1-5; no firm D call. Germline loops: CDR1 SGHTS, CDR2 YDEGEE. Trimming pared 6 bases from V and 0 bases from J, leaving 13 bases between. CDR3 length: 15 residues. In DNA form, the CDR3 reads TGTGCCAGCAACCATGACGGGGATAGCAATCAGCCCCAGCATTTT. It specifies CASNHDGDSNQPQHF.

DNA of the CDR3: TGTGCCTGGAGTGGCGGTGGTCTTGGGTACGAGCAGTACTTC. Residues: CAWSGGGLGYEQYF. V and J are TRBV30 and TRBJ2-7; no clear D gene. This CDR3 has 14 amino acids. Germline lookup yields CDR1 GTSNPN and CDR2 SVGIG (reference sequence). V shed 1 base and J shed 4 bases, with 14 bases lying between them.

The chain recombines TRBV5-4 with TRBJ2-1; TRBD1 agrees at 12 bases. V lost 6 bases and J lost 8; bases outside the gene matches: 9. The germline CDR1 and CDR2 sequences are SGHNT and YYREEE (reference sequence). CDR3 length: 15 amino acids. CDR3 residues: CASTPGTGGMDEQFF. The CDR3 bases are TGTGCCAGCACCCCGGGGACAGGGGGCATGGATGAGCAGTTCTTC. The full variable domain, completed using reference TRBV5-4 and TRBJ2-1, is ETGVTQSPTHLIKTRGQQVTLRCSSQSGHNTVSWYQQALGQGPQFIFQYYREEENGRGNFPPRFSGLQFPNYSSELNVNALELDDSALYLCASTPGTGGMDEQFFGPGTRLTVL.

The CDR3 bases are TGTGCCAGCAGCTTTTCCTATGACATAGGCTCCTACGAGCAGTACTTC. Protein product: CASSFSYDIGSYEQYF. The chain carries TRBV11-2 and TRBJ2-7; D not resolved. Germline CDR1 reads SGHAT; CDR2 reads FQNNGV. This CDR3 has 16 amino acids. V lost 3 bases, J lost 0 bases, and 15 bases lay in between.

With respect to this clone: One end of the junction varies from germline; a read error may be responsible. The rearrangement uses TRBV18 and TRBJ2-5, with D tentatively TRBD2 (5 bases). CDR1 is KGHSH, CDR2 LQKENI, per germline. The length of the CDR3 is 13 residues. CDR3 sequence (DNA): TGTGCCAGCTCCCCACCCGGGGTGGAGACCCAGTACTTC. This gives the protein CASSPPGVETQYF.

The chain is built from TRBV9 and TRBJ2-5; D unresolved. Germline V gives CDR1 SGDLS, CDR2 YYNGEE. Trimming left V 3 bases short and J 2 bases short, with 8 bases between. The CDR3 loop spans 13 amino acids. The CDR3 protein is CASSAGGQETQYF. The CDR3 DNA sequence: TGTGCCAGCAGCGCGGGTGGACAAGAGACCCAGTACTTC.

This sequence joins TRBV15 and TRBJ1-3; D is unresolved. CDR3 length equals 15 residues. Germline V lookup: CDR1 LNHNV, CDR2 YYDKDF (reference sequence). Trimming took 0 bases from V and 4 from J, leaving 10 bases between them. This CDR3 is CATSRDKAGGNTIYF. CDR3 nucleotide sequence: TGTGCCACCAGCAGAGATAAGGCAGGCGGAAACACCATATATTTT.

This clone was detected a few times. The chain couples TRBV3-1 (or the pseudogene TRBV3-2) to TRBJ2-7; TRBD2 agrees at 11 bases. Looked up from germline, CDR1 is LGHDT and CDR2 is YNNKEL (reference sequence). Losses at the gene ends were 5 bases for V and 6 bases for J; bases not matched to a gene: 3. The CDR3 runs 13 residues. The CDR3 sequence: CASSYGTSGEQYF. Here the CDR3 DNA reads TGTGCCAGCAGCTACGGGACTAGCGGCGAGCAGTACTTC.

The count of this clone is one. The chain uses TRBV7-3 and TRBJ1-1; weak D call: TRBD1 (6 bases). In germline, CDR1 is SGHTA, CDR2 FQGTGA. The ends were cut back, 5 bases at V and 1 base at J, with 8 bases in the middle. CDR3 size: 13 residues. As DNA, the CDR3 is TGTGCCAGCAGCACACAGGGGAACACTGAAGCTTTCTTT. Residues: CASSTQGNTEAFF.

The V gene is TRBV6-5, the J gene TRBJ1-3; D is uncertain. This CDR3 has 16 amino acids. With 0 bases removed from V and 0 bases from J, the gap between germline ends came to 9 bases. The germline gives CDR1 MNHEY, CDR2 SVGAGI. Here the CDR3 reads CASSYSRYFSGNTIYF. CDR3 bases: TGTGCCAGCAGTTACTCACGGTACTTCTCTGGAAACACCATATATTTT.

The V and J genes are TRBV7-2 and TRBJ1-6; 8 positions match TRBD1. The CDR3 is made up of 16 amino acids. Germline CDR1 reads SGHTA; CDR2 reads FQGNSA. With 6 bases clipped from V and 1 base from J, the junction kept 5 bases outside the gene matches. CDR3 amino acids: CASRGTGPSYNSPLHF. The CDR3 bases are TGTGCCAGCAGGGGGACAGGCCCGTCCTATAATTCACCCCTCCACTTT.

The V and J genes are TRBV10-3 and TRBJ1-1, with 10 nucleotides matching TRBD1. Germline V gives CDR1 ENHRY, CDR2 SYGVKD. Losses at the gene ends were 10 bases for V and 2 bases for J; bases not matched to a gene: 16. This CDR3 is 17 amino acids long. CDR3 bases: TGTGCCACGCGCCCCCAGAGGGGACAGGGGATAAACACTGAAGCTTTCTTT. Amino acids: CATRPQRGQGINTEAFF.

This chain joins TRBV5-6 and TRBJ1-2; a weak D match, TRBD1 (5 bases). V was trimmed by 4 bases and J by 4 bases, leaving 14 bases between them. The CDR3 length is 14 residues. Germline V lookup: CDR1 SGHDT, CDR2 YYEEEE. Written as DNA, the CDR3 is TGTGCCAGCAGCAGGGACTCTGGCTTCTATGGCTACACCTTC. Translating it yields CASSRDSGFYGYTF.

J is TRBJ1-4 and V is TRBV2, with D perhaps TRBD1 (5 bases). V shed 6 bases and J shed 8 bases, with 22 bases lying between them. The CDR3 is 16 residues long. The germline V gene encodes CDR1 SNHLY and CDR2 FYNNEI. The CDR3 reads CASRTIWGVGREKLFF. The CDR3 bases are TGTGCCAGCAGGACAATCTGGGGGGTGGGGAGGGAAAAACTGTTTTTT.